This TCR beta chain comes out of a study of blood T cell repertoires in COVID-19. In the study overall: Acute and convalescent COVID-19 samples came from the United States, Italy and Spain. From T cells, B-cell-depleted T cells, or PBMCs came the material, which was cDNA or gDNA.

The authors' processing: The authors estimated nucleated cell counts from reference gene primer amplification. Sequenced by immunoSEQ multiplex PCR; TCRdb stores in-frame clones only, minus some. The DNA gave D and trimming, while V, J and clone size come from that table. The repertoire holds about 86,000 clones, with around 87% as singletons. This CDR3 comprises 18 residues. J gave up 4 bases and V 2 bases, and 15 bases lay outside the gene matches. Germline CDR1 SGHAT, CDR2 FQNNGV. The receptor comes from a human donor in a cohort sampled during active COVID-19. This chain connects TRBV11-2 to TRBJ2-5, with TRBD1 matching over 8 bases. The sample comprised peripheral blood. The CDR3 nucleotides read TGTGCCAGCAGCTTAAAAGGGACAGGTCCAAAGCAGGGAGAGACCCAGTACTTC. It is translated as CASSLKGTGPKQGETQYF.